Below are 22 T cell receptor beta chains sequenced from a single sample in a study of cytomegalovirus exposure and HLA in healthy donors. Sequencing was performed with immunoSEQ multiplex PCR; in TCRdb, only in-frame clones are kept and a portion is missing. The repertoire holds about 360,000 clones, with just over 85% as singletons. What was sequenced was PBMCs. Source of these receptors: a woman aged 18 to 35 in good health and CMV-seronegative.

This clone has a single count. V usage is TRBV4-1 and J usage is TRBJ2-3; 11 bases align to TRBD2. V trimming: 1 base; J trimming: 6 bases; junction bases outside the gene matches: 9. CDR3 length: 17 amino acids. Germline V gene lookup returns CDR1 MGHRA and CDR2 YSYEKL. The CDR3 region is CASSQGSSGGGLDTQYF. CDR3 nucleotides: TGCGCCAGCAGCCAAGGAAGTAGCGGGGGGGGCTTGGATACGCAGTATTTT.

The chain combines TRBV7-8 with TRBJ2-7, with unresolved D. The CDR3 consists of 14 residues. In germline, CDR1 is SGHVS, CDR2 FQNEAQ. Trimming cost V 1 base and J 5 bases, with 12 bases left between them. CDR3 DNA sequence: TGTGCCAGCAGCTTAGTTCTAGGTGGCAACGAGCAGTACTTC. Translated, it gives CASSLVLGGNEQYF.

This clone has more than one count but fewer than ten. The chain links TRBV6-1 to TRBJ2-3, with 13 bases fitting TRBD2. The CDR3 totals 15 residues. Germline loops: CDR1 MNHNS, CDR2 SASEGT. V lost 7 bases, J lost 4 bases, and 5 bases stayed unmatched. CDR3 coding DNA: TGTGCCAGCACAACTAGCGGGAGGGGTGCAGATACGCAGTATTTT. The encoded protein is CASTTSGRGADTQYF.

The rearrangement uses TRBV6-6 and TRBJ2-7; tentative D call: TRBD2 (5 bases). The CDR3 contains 14 residues. Deletions cut 4 bases from V and 4 bases from J, with 14 bases between. The germline V gene has CDR1 MNHNY and CDR2 SVGAGI (reference sequence). CDR3 region: CASSSGPRGYEQYF. Here the CDR3 DNA reads TGTGCCAGCAGTTCCGGGCCTAGAGGGTACGAGCAGTACTTC.

The chain is built from TRBV7-9 and TRBJ1-5; TRBD1 matches 9 bases. V was pared by 5 bases and J by 9 bases, with 14 bases of the junction left unmatched. The length of the CDR3 is 16 residues. The germline gives CDR1 SEHNR, CDR2 FQNEAQ (reference sequence). CDR3 coding DNA: TGTGCCAGCAGCGGTATTTCCGGGACAGGGAGTGGGCCCCAGCATTTT. It codes for CASSGISGTGSGPQHF.

This clone appeared a few times. The V call is TRBV2, the J call TRBJ1-6; D call uncertain. Germline V gene lookup returns CDR1 SNHLY and CDR2 FYNNEI. V was pared by 4 bases and J by 9 bases, with 4 bases between. This CDR3 has 11 residues. The CDR3 coding sequence is TGTGCCAGCAGTGTTCGTTCACCCCTCCACTTT. This translates into CASSVRSPLHF.

The chain carries TRBV5-1 and TRBJ2-3, with TRBD2 matching over 8 bases. CDR3 size: 15 residues. Unmatched junction bases numbered 8, after V lost 4 bases and J lost 4 bases. Germline assignment: CDR1 SGHRS and CDR2 YFSETQ. The CDR3, as DNA: TGCGCCAGCAGCCCGACTAGCGTCCCCGCAGATACGCAGTATTTT. Translation gives CASSPTSVPADTQYF.

The rearrangement joins TRBV9 to TRBJ2-7, with 11 bases that match TRBD2. V lost 3 bases to trimming and J lost 2 bases; unmatched junction nucleotides: 4. The germline V gene encodes CDR1 SGDLS and CDR2 YYNGEE. The CDR3 runs to 15 residues. Written as DNA, the CDR3 is TGTGCCAGCAGCGGGGGACTAGCGGTGACCTACGAGCAGTACTTC. Protein: CASSGGLAVTYEQYF. The full variable domain, with the rest looked up from reference TRBV9 and TRBJ2-7, is DSGVTQTPKHLITATGQRVTLRCSPRSGDLSVYWYQQSLDQGLQFLIQYYNGEERAKGNILERFSAQQFPDLHSELNLSSLELGDSALYFCASSGGLAVTYEQYFGPGTRLTVT.

J is TRBJ2-7 and V is TRBV10-3; the match to TRBD2 covers 13 bases. CDR1 is ENHRY and CDR2 is SYGVKD in the germline V gene. CDR3 length: 16 amino acids. V was pared by 2 bases and J by 3 bases, with 4 bases of the junction left unmatched. Here the CDR3 DNA reads TGTGCCATCAGTGAGACTAGCGGGGGGGTCCGCTACGAGCAGTACTTC. It translates to CAISETSGGVRYEQYF.

The chain combines TRBV28 with TRBJ2-5; TRBD2 is a possible D gene (7 bases). The CDR3 has 14 residues. CDR1 MDHEN and CDR2 SYDVKM come from the germline V gene. The V end was cut by 6 bases, the J end by 3 bases, with 14 bases between. CDR3 region: CASRPGGREETQYF. The CDR3 region has the DNA TGTGCCAGCAGGCCGGGGGGCCGGGAAGAGACCCAGTACTTC.

The chain employs TRBV27 and TRBJ1-1, with D possibly matching TRBD1 (6 bases). The V end was cut by 6 bases, the J end by 4 bases, with 15 bases between. CDR1 is MNHEY, CDR2 SMNVEV, per germline (reference sequence). This CDR3 is built from 14 residues. CDR3 loop: CASRSGVVGTEAFF. The CDR3 region has the DNA TGTGCCAGCAGGTCAGGGGTAGTAGGCACTGAAGCTTTCTTT.

The J gene is TRBJ2-7, the V gene TRBV18; D is uncertain. This CDR3 has 15 residues. Per germline, CDR1 KGHSH and CDR2 LQKENI. V lost 2 bases and J lost 0, with 11 bases in between. CDR3 protein: CASSPYALSSYEQYF. DNA of the CDR3: TGTGCCAGCTCACCATATGCCCTAAGCTCCTACGAGCAGTACTTC.

The rearrangement joins TRBV27 to TRBJ1-1, with D tentatively TRBD1 (6 bases). This CDR3 has 14 amino acids. Trimming shortened V by 6 bases and J by 1 base, and 12 bases separated the two germline ends. Germline V gives CDR1 MNHEY, CDR2 SMNVEV (reference sequence). CDR3 DNA sequence: TGTGCCAGCAGATACACAGGGAGGAACACTGAAGCTTTCTTT. Translating it yields CASRYTGRNTEAFF.

The chain uses TRBV2 and TRBJ1-4; D might be TRBD1 (5 bases). Trimming cost V 10 bases and J 4 bases, with 19 bases left between them. The CDR3 is made up of 15 amino acids. Germline assignment: CDR1 SNHLY and CDR2 FYNNEI. As DNA, the CDR3 is TGTGCCAACTCCCTCGGAGGGACCTATAATGAAAAACTGTTTTTT. It translates to CANSLGGTYNEKLFF.

The gene calls are TRBV6-1 and TRBJ1-3; no definite D call. The CDR3 has 16 residues. Per the germline V gene, CDR1 is MNHNS and CDR2 is SASEGT. Trimming pared 4 bases from V and 0 bases from J, leaving 13 bases between. This chain's CDR3 is CASSVNPLISGNTIYF. CDR3 sequence (DNA): TGTGCCAGCAGTGTCAACCCCCTAATCTCTGGAAACACCATATATTTT.

This clone has just a few counts. The chain is built from TRBV4-1 and TRBJ1-2; D might be TRBD1 (6 bases). V was clipped by 4 bases and J by 0 bases, with 12 bases between them. The CDR3 runs to 15 residues. Per the germline V gene, CDR1 is MGHRA and CDR2 is YSYEKL. The CDR3 coding sequence is TGCGCCAGCAGCCCCCCTGGACAGACTAACTATGGCTACACCTTC. It encodes CASSPPGQTNYGYTF.

The V and J genes are TRBV9 and TRBJ2-1; 9 bases align to TRBD2. Germline lookup yields CDR1 SGDLS and CDR2 YYNGEE. Losses at the gene ends were 0 bases for V and 4 bases for J; bases not matched to a gene: 5. The CDR3 consists of 16 residues. Here the CDR3 reads CASSVVRLAGYNEQFF. The CDR3 nucleotides read TGTGCCAGCAGCGTAGTTCGGCTAGCGGGATACAATGAGCAGTTCTTC.

The gene calls are TRBV27 and TRBJ1-5; D might be TRBD1 (5 bases). The germline V gene encodes CDR1 MNHEY and CDR2 SMNVEV (reference sequence). Trimming removed 0 bases from V and 3 bases from J, with 6 bases in between. The length of the CDR3 is 14 residues. Here the CDR3 DNA reads TGTGCCAGCAGTTTATCAGGGGTCAATCAGCCCCAGCATTTT. It encodes CASSLSGVNQPQHF.

The chain couples TRBV4-1 to TRBJ2-1, with 9 bases fitting TRBD1. CDR1 is MGHRA, CDR2 YSYEKL, per germline. The CDR3 spans 17 residues. Unmatched junction bases numbered 9, after V lost 3 bases and J lost 3 bases. CDR3 DNA: TGCGCCAGCAGCCATCCCCCGGACAGGGGTAACTACAATGAGCAGTTCTTC. This translates into CASSHPPDRGNYNEQFF.

CDR3 residues: CASSLGPGGPHEQYF. In DNA, the CDR3 is TGTGCCAGCAGCTTAGGGCCAGGGGGTCCCCACGAGCAGTACTTC. The chain couples TRBV11-2 to TRBJ2-7, with TRBD1 matching over 7 bases. Trimming at V came to 1 base and at J to 5 bases, leaving 8 bases not matched to a gene. CDR3 length: 15 residues. Germline V CDR1 and CDR2: SGHAT, FQNNGV.

This clone was observed a few times. The sample contains more than one DNA sequence encoding this CDR3. The chain combines TRBV28 with TRBJ1-5; 7 positions match TRBD1. J gave up 2 bases and V 5 bases, and 3 bases lay outside the gene matches. This CDR3 is 14 amino acids long. Germline assignment: CDR1 MDHEN and CDR2 SYDVKM. Written as DNA, the CDR3 is TGTGCCAGCAGTCCTGGGACAGGCAATCAGCCCCAGCATTTT. Its translation: CASSPGTGNQPQHF.

This chain joins TRBV29-1 and TRBJ2-1; 12 bases map to TRBD2. The V and J ends lost 7 bases and 7 bases, in that order; junction bases with no gene match: 17. CDR1 SQVTM and CDR2 ANQGSEA come from the germline V gene. This CDR3 region has 17 residues. CDR3 sequence (DNA): TGCAGCGCTGGAGTGGTCAGTGGACTAGCGGGAAGGAATGAGCAGTTCTTC. Protein sequence: CSAGVVSGLAGRNEQFF.